What follows is one TCR beta chain and its context. Many counts were recorded for this clonotype. It has no known antigen specificity. Per-base quality was not reported, and no clone a single base away is much larger than it. This sample was taken from a study of T cells in Graves' hyperthyroidism and ophthalmopathy (dated by TCRdb to the late 2010s). Turning to the overall study: Peripheral blood samples were taken at the time of initial diagnosis, prior to any treatment. TCR V-J signatures able to tell the groups apart were searched for in a discovery cohort of 100 or so patients, of whom 43 had Graves' ophthalmopathy and some 60 had stable Graves' hyperthyroidism. Prospective prediction of ophthalmopathy was tested in an independent validation cohort of fewer than 20 hyperthyroidism patients and around 16 patients who later progressed to ophthalmopathy. For training and testing, the 100 or so patients in the discovery cohort were randomly divided in a 7:3 ratio. Thyroid tissue and blood T-cell repertoires from six or seven Graves' hyperthyroidism patients were also compared in the study. After blood sampling, hyperthyroidism patients were treated with methimazole at a starting dose of 30 mg daily, and ophthalmopathy patients were treated with high-dose intravenous methylprednisolone. The paper reports TCR Vbeta CDR3 sequencing of roughly 140 peripheral blood samples: under 45 ophthalmopathy, 75 to 80 hyperthyroidism and around 17 progressor patients.

A patient counted as having stable Graves' hyperthyroidism if no progression to ophthalmopathy occurred over 18 months of follow-up. The hyperthyroidism patients were between 18 and 65 years old and newly diagnosed, with a disease duration of less than 2 months. Any patient with an uncontrolled infection, another autoimmune disease, pregnancy or lactation was excluded. Clinical symptoms, serum thyroxine and TRAb, thyroid ultrasound, and orbital computed tomography formed the basis for the diagnoses. PBMCs were isolated from about 9 ml of fresh peripheral blood by Ficoll-Paque density gradient centrifugation. Total RNA was extracted with Trizol reagent, and quality was checked on an Agilent 2100 Bioanalyzer. General study outcomes and caveats: Sample size was not statistically predetermined, and blinding of investigators to group allocation was not performed. In validation, the model predicted progression to ophthalmopathy a median of roughly 6.5 months before onset, with about 64% sensitivity and roughly 77% specificity. Blood samples also contained most of the expanded thyroid clonotypes (frequency above 0.001), which suggests that blood repertoires may reflect thyroid immune responses. In cross-validation, a model built on a 13 V-J signature told ophthalmopathy apart from stable hyperthyroidism with 85% to 90% sensitivity and about 81% specificity, and in testing the same model reached 80%/75%.

The TCR beta CDR3 regions were amplified from the RNA transcripts. The TCR CDR3 was subjected to a first round of RT-PCR using the HTBI primer set and the Qiagen OneStep RT-PCR kit. A second multiplex PCR round built the libraries, followed by size selection and purification. Sequencing of the libraries was done on an Illumina HiSeq2000 using paired-end 100 bp reads. On the study's bioinformatics: SOAPnuke was used to process the raw data, throwing out any read that contained adapters or uncalled bases, had a mean Phred below 15, or lacked an exact constant-primer or identifier match. High-quality paired reads were merged with COPE v1.2.5, and unique nucleotide sequences were defined as clonotypes. MiTCR v1.1 was used to align clonotypes to the IMGT TRBV, TRBD and TRBJ reference segments. The analysis was restricted to V-J combinations with a frequency above 0.0001, which together covered 99.2% of the repertoires. A TCS score was defined as the ratio of F50 (clonal expansion) to E x V (chaos), with BLOSUM62-based TCRdist applied between CDR3 peptides within each V-J. Welch's t-statistics and random forest reduced fewer than 600 V-J features to about 13, which were used in a naive Bayes classifier (R e1071). The raw public reads went through TCRdb reprocessing: fastp at Q25, MiXCR clone calling, in-frame beta chains kept. Rows merge per CDR3 protein into single entries with the most common DNA and genes. The V and J calls here are based on TCRdb, not the publication. Within this sample are around 500,000 distinct CDR3 sequences, with 14% of them counted one time only. The top ten clones comprise roughly 17% of the sample.

The CDR1 and CDR2 encoded by the germline V gene (reference sequence) are DFQATT and SNEGSKA. V is reduced by 3 bases and J by 6 bases, leaving a spacing of 21 bases between them. The CDR3 runs 16 amino acids, cysteine and phenylalanine included. Only CDR3 DNA remains: 48 bases, in frame from the first base. The TCR comes from a woman aged 18-29 years with Graves' hyperthyroidism. Sequenced: blood. The rearrangement joined TRBV20-1 to TRBJ1-5; TRBD1 is perhaps the D gene, given 6 matching bases. The CDR3 reads as follows: CSASWGGGTLAQPQHF. The nucleotide sequence is TGCAGTGCTAGTTGGGGGGGCGGCACTCTGGCTCAGCCCCAGCATTTT.